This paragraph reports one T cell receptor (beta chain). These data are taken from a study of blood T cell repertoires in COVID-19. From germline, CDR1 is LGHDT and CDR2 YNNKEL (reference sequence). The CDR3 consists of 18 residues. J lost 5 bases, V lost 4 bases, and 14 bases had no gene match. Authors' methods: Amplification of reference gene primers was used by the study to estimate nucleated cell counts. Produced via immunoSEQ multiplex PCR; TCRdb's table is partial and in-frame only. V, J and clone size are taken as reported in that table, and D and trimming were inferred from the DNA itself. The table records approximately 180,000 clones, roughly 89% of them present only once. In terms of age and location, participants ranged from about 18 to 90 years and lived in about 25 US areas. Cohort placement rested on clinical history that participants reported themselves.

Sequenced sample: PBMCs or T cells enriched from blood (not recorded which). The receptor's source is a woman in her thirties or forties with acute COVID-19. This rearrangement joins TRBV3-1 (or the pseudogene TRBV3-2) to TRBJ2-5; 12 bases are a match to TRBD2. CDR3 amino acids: CASSRSGLAGGKSETQYF. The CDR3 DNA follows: TGTGCCAGCAGCCGGTCGGGACTAGCGGGTGGGAAGTCCGAGACCCAGTACTTC.